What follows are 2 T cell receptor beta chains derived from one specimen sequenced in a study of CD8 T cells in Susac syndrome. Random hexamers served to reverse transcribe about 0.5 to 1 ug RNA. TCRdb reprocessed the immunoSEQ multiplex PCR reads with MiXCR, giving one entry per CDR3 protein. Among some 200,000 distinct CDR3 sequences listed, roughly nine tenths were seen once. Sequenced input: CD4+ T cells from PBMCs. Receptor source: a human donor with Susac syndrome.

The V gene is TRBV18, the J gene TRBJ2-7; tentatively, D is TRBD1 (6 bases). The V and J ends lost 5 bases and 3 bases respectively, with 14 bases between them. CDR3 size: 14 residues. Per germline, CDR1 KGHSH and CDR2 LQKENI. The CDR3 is CASSSGTRGYEQYF. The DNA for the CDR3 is TGTGCCAGCTCATCCGGGACCAGGGGCTACGAGCAGTACTTC.

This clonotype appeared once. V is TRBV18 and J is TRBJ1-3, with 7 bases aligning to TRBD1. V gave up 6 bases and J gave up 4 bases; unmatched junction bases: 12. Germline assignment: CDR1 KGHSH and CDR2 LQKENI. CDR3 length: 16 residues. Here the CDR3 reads CASSPRQGASGNTIYF. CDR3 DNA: TGTGCCAGCTCCCCAAGACAGGGCGCTTCGGGAAACACCATATATTTT.